What follows describes a single T cell receptor (beta chain). Its antigen is unknown. The protocol was immunoSEQ multiplex PCR, while the TCRdb copy is restricted to in-frame clones and leaves out a portion. Of fewer than 40,000 clones detected, less than 97% appear once; the ten largest clones hold around 2%. The data were obtained in a study of T cells in tuberculosis. Overall study results and limits: Smaller distances to GMM-specific TCRs suggested their expansion in active tuberculosis.

Germline V gene sequence: CDR1 SGHDN, CDR2 FVKESK. The CDR3 runs 15 residues. The V and J ends lost 4 bases and 7 bases, in that order; junction bases with no gene match: 6. The rearrangement joins TRBV14 to TRBJ1-6, with 8 bases fitting TRBD1. The specimen was PBMCs. The sequence was obtained from a donor aged 10 to 29 with latent tuberculosis or without tuberculosis infection. The DNA for the CDR3 is TGTGCCAGCAGCCTCACCCGGACAGGGAATTCACCCCTCCACTTT. Protein: CASSLTRTGNSPLHF. Together with reference TRBV14 and TRBJ1-6, the CDR3 gives the full variable domain: EAGVTQFPSHSVIEKGQTVTLRCDPISGHDNLYWYRRVMGKEIKFLLHFVKESKQDESGMPNNRFLAERTGGTYSTLKVQPAELEDSGVYFCASSLTRTGNSPLHFGNGTRLTVT.